This entry lists 28 T cell receptor beta chains sequenced from one sample in a study of OX40 agonist ivuxolimab in advanced cancers. Profiled with immunoSEQ multiplex PCR; TCRdb holds only in-frame clones, not every one. The sample lists 55,000 to 80,000 clones, about four fifths occurring once. The sequenced sample was CD4+ or CD8+ T cells sorted from blood, obtained in a trial of the OX40 agonist ivuxolimab. All receptors derive from an adult with an advanced solid tumor such as melanoma, head and neck, liver or kidney cancer.

This clone has just a few counts. The rearrangement uses TRBV27 and TRBJ1-1; 9 nucleotides agree with TRBD1. The V segment lost 4 bases and the J segment 4 bases; nucleotides outside the gene matches: 4. Germline V CDR1 and CDR2: MNHEY, SMNVEV (reference sequence). This CDR3 comprises 14 residues. The DNA of the CDR3 is TGTGCCAGCAGTTCGGGACAGGGAAGCACTGAAGCTTTCTTT. This translates into CASSSGQGSTEAFF.

As for this clone: Additional DNA sequences in this sample encode the identical CDR3. In DNA, the CDR3 is TGTGCCAGCAGTCGAACAGGGTCCGGAGAGACCCAGTACTTC. Residues: CASSRTGSGETQYF. The V and J genes are TRBV27 and TRBJ2-5; a possible D gene is TRBD1 (6 bases). V was shortened by 5 bases and J by 4 bases, with 14 bases between the two germline ends. CDR1 is MNHEY and CDR2 is SMNVEV in the germline V gene (reference sequence). This CDR3 comprises 14 residues.

J is TRBJ1-3 and V is TRBV4-3; no clear D gene. The CDR3 length is 17 residues. Germline CDR1 is LGHNA and CDR2 is YSLEER. V lost 0 bases and J 2 bases, leaving 14 bases between the germline ends. The CDR3 reads CASSQEPPGTPGNTIYF. CDR3 DNA sequence: TGCGCCAGCAGCCAAGAGCCCCCAGGAACTCCTGGAAACACCATATATTTT.

This clone was seen just once. The chain uses TRBV6-6 and TRBJ2-1, with 9 bases lining up with TRBD1. This CDR3 is built from 15 residues. V was clipped by 6 bases and J by 7 bases; unmatched bases: 10. Germline CDR1 is MNHNY and CDR2 is SVGAGI (reference sequence). The CDR3 here is CASRKQGAWNNEQFF. CDR3 DNA: TGTGCCAGCAGAAAACAGGGGGCATGGAATAATGAGCAGTTCTTC.

This chain joins TRBV18 and TRBJ1-1; 9 bases line up with TRBD1. The germline V gene encodes CDR1 KGHSH and CDR2 LQKENI. V was pared by 3 bases and J by 2 bases, with 10 bases of the junction left unmatched. The length of the CDR3 is 17 residues. The CDR3 loop reads CASSPRNRGQSNTEAFF. CDR3 nucleotides: TGTGCCAGCTCACCCCGTAACAGGGGGCAAAGTAACACTGAAGCTTTCTTT.

The chain joins TRBV7-2 to TRBJ2-7; 12 bases are shared with TRBD1. Germline V gene data show CDR1 as SGHTA and CDR2 as FQGNSA. The CDR3 runs to 14 residues. Trimming removed 5 bases from V and 5 bases from J; junction bases left unmatched: 4. The CDR3 reads CASSQGQGANEQYF. In nucleotides, the CDR3 is TGTGCCAGCAGCCAGGGACAGGGGGCTAACGAGCAGTACTTC.

Only one count was recorded for this clone. V usage is TRBV11-2 and J usage is TRBJ2-7; weak D call: TRBD1 (6 bases). This CDR3 is 16 amino acids long. Germline V lookup: CDR1 SGHAT, CDR2 FQNNGV. V shed 5 bases and J shed 3 bases, with 20 bases lying between them. The CDR3 loop is CASSRRTGHRVYEQYF. CDR3 sequence (DNA): TGTGCCAGCAGCCGTAGAACGGGACACAGGGTCTACGAGCAGTACTTC.

The chain carries TRBV5-6 and TRBJ1-5, with 10 bases fitting TRBD1. Per germline, CDR1 SGHDT and CDR2 YYEEEE. The V segment lost 4 bases and the J segment 5 bases; nucleotides outside the gene matches: 6. The CDR3 covers 15 residues. The CDR3 spells CASSLRDRGDQPQHF. The CDR3, as DNA: TGTGCCAGCAGCCTGCGGGACAGGGGCGATCAGCCCCAGCATTTT. Drawing the rest from reference TRBV5-6 and TRBJ1-5, the complete variable domain is DAGVTQSPTHLIKTRGQQVTLRCSPKSGHDTVSWYQQALGQGPQFIFQYYEEEERQRGNFPDRFSGHQFPNYSSELNVNALLLGDSALYLCASSLRDRGDQPQHFGDGTRLSIL.

The chain couples TRBV7-2 to TRBJ1-5; 8 positions match TRBD1. CDR3 length: 15 residues. CDR1 is SGHTA, CDR2 FQGNSA, per germline. V was pared by 2 bases and J by 4 bases, with 4 bases of the junction left unmatched. CDR3 protein: CASSLRRTGNQPQHF. In nucleotides, the CDR3 is TGTGCCAGCAGCTTAAGACGGACAGGGAATCAGCCCCAGCATTTT.

In its sample, this clone was seen a few times. The rearrangement joins TRBV27 to TRBJ2-5; 7 positions agree with TRBD1. Trimming took 5 bases from V and 5 from J; bases not matched to a gene: 11. The germline V gene encodes CDR1 MNHEY and CDR2 SMNVEV (reference sequence). This CDR3 region has 15 residues. This CDR3 is CASSPRQGSGETQYF. Written as DNA, the CDR3 is TGTGCCAGCAGTCCTAGACAGGGTTCTGGCGAGACCCAGTACTTC.

DNA of the CDR3: TGTGCCAGTAGTATGGAAGGGACTGGCTACACCTTC. Translated, it gives CASSMEGTGYTF. The V call is TRBV19, the J call TRBJ1-2; the D gene is possibly TRBD1 (5 bases). The germline V gene encodes CDR1 LNHDA and CDR2 SQIVND (reference sequence). V was trimmed by 3 bases and J by 7 bases, leaving 9 bases between them. This CDR3 comprises 12 residues.

CDR3: CASSFSGANYGYTF. The DNA of the CDR3 is TGCGCCAGCAGCTTTTCAGGGGCCAACTATGGCTACACCTTC. V gene TRBV5-1 combines with J gene TRBJ1-2; TRBD1 might be the D (6 bases). The V end was cut by 2 bases, the J end by 2 bases, with 10 bases between. Germline CDR1 and CDR2: SGHRS and YFSETQ. This CDR3 is built from 14 residues.

The chain recombines TRBV7-6 with TRBJ2-5; D may match TRBD1 or TRBD2 (5 bases each). Germline CDR1 is SGHVS and CDR2 is FNYEAQ. The V end was cut by 5 bases, the J end by 4 bases, with 14 bases between. The CDR3 is 14 residues long. CDR3 in amino acids: CASSPGTDGETQYF. The CDR3 DNA is TGTGCCAGCAGCCCGGGGACCGACGGAGAGACCCAGTACTTC.

V is TRBV5-1 and J is TRBJ2-7; 7 bases match TRBD2. CDR3 size: 14 residues. With V trimmed by 3 bases and J by 3 bases, 6 bases remained unmatched. The germline V gene has CDR1 SGHRS and CDR2 YFSETQ. CDR3 bases: TGCGCCAGCAGCTCGACCGCGGGGGACTACGAGCAGTACTTC. Translating gives CASSSTAGDYEQYF.

The rearrangement uses TRBV5-4 and TRBJ2-5; D is possibly TRBD1 (5 bases). The CDR3 runs 15 residues. V lost 3 bases, J lost 0 bases, and 12 bases lay in between. Germline assignment: CDR1 SGHNT and CDR2 YYREEE (reference sequence). For the CDR3, the DNA is TGTGCCAGCAGCTGGGGCAGGCGTAACCAAGAGACCCAGTACTTC. Protein: CASSWGRRNQETQYF.

The V call is TRBV4-1, the J call TRBJ1-5; TRBD1 might be the D (6 bases). Trimming took off 0 bases at V and 2 bases at J, with 17 bases between the two ends. Germline V gives CDR1 MGHRA, CDR2 YSYEKL. This CDR3 comprises 18 residues. The CDR3 loop is CASSQDSRGSGGNQPQHF. CDR3 nucleotides: TGCGCCAGCAGCCAAGATTCCAGGGGTAGCGGCGGCAATCAGCCCCAGCATTTT.

This clone was seen only a few times. This chain connects TRBV19 to TRBJ1-1; D is ambiguous. The CDR3 consists of 16 residues. Germline V gene lookup returns CDR1 LNHDA and CDR2 SQIVND (reference sequence). V was shortened by 4 bases and J by 0 bases, with 15 bases between the two germline ends. The CDR3 sequence is CASSTVGRGMNTEAFF. CDR3 bases: TGTGCCAGTAGTACCGTGGGGAGAGGGATGAACACTGAAGCTTTCTTT.

This chain connects TRBV6-5 to TRBJ2-7, with D uncertain. Per the germline V gene, CDR1 is MNHEY and CDR2 is SVGAGI. Trimming took 6 bases from V and 6 from J, leaving 9 bases between them. This CDR3 has 11 residues. CDR3: CASSTPREQYF. The CDR3 DNA is TGTGCCAGCAGCACCCCCCGCGAGCAGTACTTC.

The CDR3 region has the DNA TGTGCCAGCAGCCCCCGGGGGGGGGCCGGTGGAGATACGCAGTATTTT. It is translated as CASSPRGGAGGDTQYF. The chain is built from TRBV7-2 and TRBJ2-3; 8 positions match TRBD2. The CDR3 covers 16 residues. Unmatched junction bases numbered 12, after V lost 5 bases and J lost 5 bases. Germline CDR1 reads SGHTA; CDR2 reads FQGNSA.

V is TRBV18 and J is TRBJ1-1; TRBD1 matches 8 bases. This CDR3 is 13 amino acids long. Trimming cost V 2 bases and J 5 bases; bases outside gene matches: 1. Germline CDR1 is KGHSH and CDR2 is LQKENI. CDR3 DNA sequence: TGTGCCAGCTCACCAAGACAGGGGACTGAAGCTTTCTTT. Residues: CASSPRQGTEAFF. Combining the CDR3 with reference TRBV18 and TRBJ1-1 gives the whole variable domain NAGVMQNPRHLVRRRGQEARLRCSPMKGHSHVYWYRQLPEEGLKFMVYLQKENIIDESGMPKERFSAEFPKEGPSILRIQQVVRGDSAAYFCASSPRQGTEAFFGQGTRLTVV.

The sample holds a few counts of this clone. V usage is TRBV6-5 and J usage is TRBJ2-5; 14 bases align to TRBD2. Germline V gives CDR1 MNHEY, CDR2 SVGAGI. The CDR3 sequence is 16 residues long. V lost 2 bases to trimming and J lost 6 bases; unmatched junction nucleotides: 5. CDR3 in DNA: TGTGCCAGCAGTTACGCGACTAGCGGGGGGGAAAAGACCCAGTACTTC. This gives the protein CASSYATSGGEKTQYF.

This clone occurred once. The chain uses TRBV10-3 and TRBJ2-5; TRBD2 might be the D (6 bases). This CDR3 has 13 residues. Germline lookup yields CDR1 ENHRY and CDR2 SYGVKD. V gave up 10 bases and J gave up 1 base, with 13 bases separating them. Here the CDR3 DNA reads TGTGCCACAAAACCCGGGAGCCAAGAGACCCAGTACTTC. Translated, it gives CATKPGSQETQYF.

The chain joins TRBV5-8 to TRBJ2-4; possible D gene TRBD2, 6 bases. The CDR3 length is 14 residues. Germline V lookup: CDR1 SGHTS, CDR2 YDEGEE. V was pared by 4 bases and J by 7 bases, with 15 bases between. CDR3 in DNA: TGTGCCAGCAGCCCCCCCGGAGGGGTCAACATTCAGTACTTC. This gives the protein CASSPPGGVNIQYF.

The chain has TRBV27 and TRBJ2-1; 13 bases match TRBD2. This CDR3 is 24 amino acids long. Germline values: CDR1 MNHEY, CDR2 SMNVEV (reference sequence). Unmatched junction bases numbered 24, after V lost 4 bases and J lost 0 bases. CDR3 amino acids: CASSSFPKIPGTSGVTSSYNEQFF. For the CDR3, the DNA is TGTGCCAGCAGTTCCTTCCCCAAAATCCCCGGGACTAGCGGGGTCACCAGCTCCTACAATGAGCAGTTCTTC.

This clone occurred once. The V gene is TRBV19, the J gene TRBJ2-2, with unresolved D. This CDR3 spans 15 amino acids. Trimming left V 5 bases short and J 2 bases short, with 12 bases between. Germline V CDR1 and CDR2: LNHDA, SQIVND (reference sequence). This CDR3 is CASSQETPNTGELFF. The CDR3 region has the DNA TGTGCCAGTAGTCAGGAGACACCTAACACCGGGGAGCTGTTTTTT.

The chain has TRBV19 and TRBJ2-3; 8 bases are a match to TRBD1. The CDR3 is 15 residues long. V trimming: 7 bases; J trimming: 2 bases; junction bases outside the gene matches: 8. Germline loops: CDR1 LNHDA, CDR2 SQIVND (reference sequence). CDR3 bases: TGTGCCAGTACCCCGACAGGGGTGATCACAGATACGCAGTATTTT. This translates into CASTPTGVITDTQYF.

The chain carries TRBV7-8 and TRBJ2-7, with TRBD1 matching 11 bases. The CDR3 loop spans 14 amino acids. The V gene's germline CDR1 is SGHVS and CDR2 FQNEAQ. V gave up 6 bases and J gave up 2 bases; unmatched junction bases: 3. The CDR3 loop reads CASRSDRGPYEQYF. The CDR3 DNA reads as TGTGCCAGCAGGTCGGACAGGGGGCCCTACGAGCAGTACTTC.

This clone was seen once. The J gene is TRBJ2-5, the V gene TRBV18, with 8 bases that match TRBD2. Germline V gene data show CDR1 as KGHSH and CDR2 as LQKENI. The CDR3 is 15 amino acids. V shed 1 base and J 4 bases; nucleotides not matched to a gene: 5. CDR3 sequence reads: CASSPRSGVAETQYF. In DNA form, the CDR3 reads TGTGCCAGCTCACCACGTAGCGGGGTTGCAGAGACCCAGTACTTC.